The subject of this entry is one TCR beta chain. What it recognizes is unknown. Germline lookup yields CDR1 SGHRS and CDR2 YFSETQ. The CDR3 extends over 13 amino acids. Deletions cut 4 bases from V and 5 bases from J, with 12 bases between. Study observations and caveats: The TCR gene usage of tumor memory CD4+ T cells clustered together with blood and lymph node memory CD4+ cells and with lymph node naive CD4+ cells. Tumor Tregs overlapped most with tumor, then blood, naive CD4+ cells.

MiXCR was run by TCRdb on the 5' RACE reads, yielding one entry per CDR3 protein. The sample holds several thousand distinct CDR3 sequences; 35% to 45% are singletons and the top ten take under 7.5%. Memory CD4+ T cells were sorted as CD4+CD45RO+CD25- cells. Input material: tumor-infiltrating memory CD4+ T cells sorted from the breast tumor. Subset reported: memory CD4+ T cells, CD4+CD45RO+CD25-. The chain combines TRBV5-1 with TRBJ1-1; no clear D gene. The sequence was obtained from a female donor with breast cancer. The CDR3 DNA reads as TGCGCCAGCAGCGCGACGAAGGGTACTGAAGCTTTCTTT. This encodes CASSATKGTEAFF.